A selection of T cell receptor beta chains follows, all from one sample in a study of tumor-infiltrating lymphocytes in oesophageal squamous cell carcinoma. TCRdb reprocessed the PCR reads via MiXCR and lists one record per CDR3 protein. This sample has around 13,000 distinct CDR3 sequences, with roughly 60% found just once. The material sequenced was esophageal tumor tissue. Receptors were obtained from a female donor with esophageal squamous cell carcinoma. Both conserved end residues are part of each CDR3.

cdr3_length	j_call	v_call	cdr3_aa
13	TRBJ2-3	TRBV11-2	CASSLGNFDEQYF
14	NA	TRBV4-1	CASSQGQSNYEQYF
15	TRBJ2-4	TRBV7-2	CASPFPLCSYNEQYF
11	NA	TRBV12-3/TRBV12-4	CASSEYNEQFF
12	NA	TRBV7-3	CASSLGKNEQFF
16	TRBJ2-3	TRBV9	CASSVSLAVSTDTQYF
17	NA	TRBV7-6	CASSPPWEGQGHYGYTF
16	NA	TRBV7-9	CASSLGGTGGQETQYF
12	TRBJ2-3	TRBV28	CASRTSTDTQYF
15	NA	TRBV18	CASSPPMTAQETQYF
14	NA	TRBV7-4	CASSLVVGKNIQYF
14	TRBJ2-3	TRBV7-3	CASSAGLAGDTQYF
13	TRBJ1-1	TRBV7-8	CASSFREGAEAFF
13	NA	TRBV6-1	CASRARGSYEQYF
13	TRBJ2-4	TRBV6-1	CASSAGSDSPLHF
16	TRBJ2-5	TRBV7-2	CASSTPTGASYNEQYF
15	TRBJ2-1	TRBV7-2	CASSPSTGGAHEQFF
14	TRBJ2-5	TRBV12-3/TRBV12-4	CASTGSSDQETQYF
14	NA	TRBV6-2/TRBV6-3	CASTDTNPPYEQYF
14	NA	TRBV2	CASRVGQGAAIQYF